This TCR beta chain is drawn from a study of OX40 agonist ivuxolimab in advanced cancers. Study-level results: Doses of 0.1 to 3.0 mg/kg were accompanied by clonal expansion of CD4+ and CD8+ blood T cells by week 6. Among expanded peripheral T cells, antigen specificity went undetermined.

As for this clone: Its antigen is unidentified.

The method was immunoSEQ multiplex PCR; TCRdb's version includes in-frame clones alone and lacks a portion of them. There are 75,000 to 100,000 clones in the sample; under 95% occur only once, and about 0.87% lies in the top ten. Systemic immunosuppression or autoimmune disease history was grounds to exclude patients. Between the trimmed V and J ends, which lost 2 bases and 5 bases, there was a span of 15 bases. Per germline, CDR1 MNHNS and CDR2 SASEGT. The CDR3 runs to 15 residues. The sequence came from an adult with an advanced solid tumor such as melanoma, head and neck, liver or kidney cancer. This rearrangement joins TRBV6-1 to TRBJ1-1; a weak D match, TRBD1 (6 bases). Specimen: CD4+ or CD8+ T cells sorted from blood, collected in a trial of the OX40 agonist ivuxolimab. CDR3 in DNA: TGTGCCAGCAGTGAACCGGGGGGGGGCAGGACTGAAGCTTTCTTT. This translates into CASSEPGGGRTEAFF.